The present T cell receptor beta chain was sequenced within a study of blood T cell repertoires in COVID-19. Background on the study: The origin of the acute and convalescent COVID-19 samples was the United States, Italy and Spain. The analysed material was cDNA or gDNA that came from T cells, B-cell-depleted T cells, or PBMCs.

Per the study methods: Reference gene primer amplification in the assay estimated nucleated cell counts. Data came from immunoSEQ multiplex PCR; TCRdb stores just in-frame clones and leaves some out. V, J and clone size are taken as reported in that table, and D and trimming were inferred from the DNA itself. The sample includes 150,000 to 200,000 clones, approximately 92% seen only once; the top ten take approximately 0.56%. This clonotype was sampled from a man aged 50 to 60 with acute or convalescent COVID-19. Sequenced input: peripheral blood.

DNA for the CDR3: TGTGCCAGCAGCTCCCACGGGACAGGGATTTTTAATGAGCAGTTCTTC. Protein sequence: CASSSHGTGIFNEQFF. This chain connects TRBV7-2 to TRBJ2-1; TRBD1 matches at 9 bases. The CDR3 is made up of 16 amino acids. CDR1 is SGHTA and CDR2 is FQGNSA in the germline V gene. The V gene end was trimmed by 4 bases and the J gene end by 7 bases; junction bases not matched to a gene: 11.